The 9 T cell receptor beta chains in this list originate from one sample, sequenced in a study of CD8 T cells in Susac syndrome. About 0.45 to 1 ug RNA was reverse transcribed with random hexamers. TCRdb analysed the immunoSEQ multiplex PCR reads with MiXCR anew, one entry per CDR3 protein. The table lists approximately 210,000 distinct CDR3 sequences, 94% of them singletons. Material: CD4+ T cells from PBMCs. The source is a human donor with Susac syndrome.

The gene calls are TRBV20-1 and TRBJ2-3; no clear D. V was trimmed by 5 bases and J by 2 bases, leaving 14 bases between them. Germline CDR1 DFQATT, CDR2 SNEGSKA (reference sequence). This CDR3 has 14 residues. CDR3 residues: CSAPLLAHTDTQYF. Written as DNA, the CDR3 is TGCAGTGCTCCACTTCTGGCTCACACAGATACGCAGTATTTT.

The chain joins TRBV12-3 or TRBV12-4 to TRBJ1-1; no definite D call. The CDR3 spans 15 residues. The V gene lost 5 bases and the J gene lost 3 bases, with 16 bases spanning the gap. The CDR3 coding sequence is TGTGCCAGCAGTATACCTTCGGTGGGGTACACTGAAGCTTTCTTT. This gives the protein CASSIPSVGYTEAFF.

The V and J genes are TRBV5-1 and TRBJ1-1; D possibly corresponds to TRBD1 (6 bases). V lost 4 bases and J 1 base, leaving 14 bases between the germline ends. The V gene's germline CDR1 is SGHRS and CDR2 YFSETQ. The CDR3 covers 15 residues. CDR3 coding DNA: TGCGCCAGCAGCACCGGACAGCCGGGGAACACTGAAGCTTTCTTT. Translation gives CASSTGQPGNTEAFF.

This clonotype appeared a single time. The chain carries TRBV7-8 and TRBJ2-1; 10 bases align to TRBD2. Germline lookup yields CDR1 SGHVS and CDR2 FQNEAQ. The trim removed 2 bases at V and 1 base at J, leaving 11 bases unmatched. The CDR3 runs 19 residues. In nucleotides, the CDR3 is TGTGCCAGCAGCTTAAAGTTAAGCGGGGGGGTCAGATCCTACAATGAGCAGTTCTTC. Protein sequence: CASSLKLSGGVRSYNEQFF.

The V call is TRBV5-5, the J call TRBJ2-5; maybe TRBD2 (7 bases). The V and J ends lost 2 bases and 1 base respectively, with 9 bases between them. The germline gives CDR1 SGHKS, CDR2 YYEKEE (reference sequence). This CDR3 is built from 14 residues. CDR3 sequence (DNA): TGTGCCAGCAGCTTAGGGGGGGCCCAAGAGACCCAGTACTTC. This codes for CASSLGGAQETQYF.

This sequence joins TRBV30 and TRBJ2-1; D gene uncertain. In germline, CDR1 is GTSNPN, CDR2 SVGIG (reference sequence). The CDR3 runs to 13 residues. The ends were cut back, 1 base at V and 5 bases at J, with 9 bases in the middle. The CDR3 loop reads CAWSADPNNEQFF. Here the CDR3 DNA reads TGTGCCTGGAGTGCCGACCCAAACAATGAGCAGTTCTTC.

The chain links TRBV28 to TRBJ2-1; TRBD1 matches at 10 bases. CDR3 length: 15 residues. V lost 3 bases, J lost 7 bases, and 6 bases stayed unmatched. Germline assignment: CDR1 MDHEN and CDR2 SYDVKM. Written as DNA, the CDR3 is TGTGCCAGCAGTTTGTTTAGGGGACAGGGGAATGAGCAGTTCTTC. Translating gives CASSLFRGQGNEQFF.

This chain links TRBV30 with TRBJ1-5, with D possibly TRBD1 on 5 matching bases. Germline CDR1 is GTSNPN and CDR2 is SVGIG (reference sequence). V was trimmed by 3 bases and J by 0 bases, leaving 12 bases between them. The length of the CDR3 is 15 residues. The DNA for the CDR3 is TGTGCCTGGAGCTTCATGGGGGGTAGCAATCAGCCCCAGCATTTT. Translating it yields CAWSFMGGSNQPQHF.

The V gene is TRBV18, the J gene TRBJ1-6; D is ambiguous. V was pared by 1 base and J by 8 bases, with 15 bases between. CDR1 and CDR2 from the germline V gene are KGHSH and LQKENI. This CDR3 contains 16 residues. CDR3 in DNA: TGTGCCAGCTCACCACGCCCGGATCGTTATGATTCACCCCTCCACTTT. Amino acid sequence: CASSPRPDRYDSPLHF.